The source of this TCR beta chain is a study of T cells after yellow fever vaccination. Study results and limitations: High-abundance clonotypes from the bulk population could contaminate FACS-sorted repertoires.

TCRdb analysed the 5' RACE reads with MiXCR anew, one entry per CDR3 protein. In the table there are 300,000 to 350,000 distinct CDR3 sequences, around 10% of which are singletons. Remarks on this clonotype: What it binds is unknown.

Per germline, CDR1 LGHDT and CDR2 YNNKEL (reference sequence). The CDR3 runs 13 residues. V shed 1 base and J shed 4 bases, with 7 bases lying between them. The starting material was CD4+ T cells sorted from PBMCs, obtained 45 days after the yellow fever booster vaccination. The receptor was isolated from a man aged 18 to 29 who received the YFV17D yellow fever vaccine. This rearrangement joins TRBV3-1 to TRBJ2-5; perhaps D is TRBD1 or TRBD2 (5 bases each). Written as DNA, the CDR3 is TGTGCCAGCAGCCAAGGGGGGATAGAGACCCAGTACTTC. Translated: CASSQGGIETQYF.